Each of the 6 T cell receptor beta chains below was sequenced from the same sample in a study of T cell changes during pregnancy in multiple sclerosis. Produced via immunoSEQ multiplex PCR; TCRdb's table is partial and in-frame only. The sample shows roughly 75,000 clones, roughly 91% of them seen only once. Sequenced here: peripheral blood, sampled after pregnancy. These receptors came from a female donor in good health, enrolled as a control in a pregnancy study.

The V call is TRBV14, the J call TRBJ1-5; D remains ambiguous. Trimming pared 0 bases from V and 7 bases from J, leaving 4 bases between. The V gene's germline CDR1 is SGHDN and CDR2 FVKESK. The length of the CDR3 is 12 residues. The CDR3 here is CASSQDRQPQHF. The CDR3 DNA reads TGTGCCAGCAGCCAAGATCGGCAGCCCCAGCATTTT. Full variable domain (missing parts from reference TRBV14 and TRBJ1-5): EAGVTQFPSHSVIEKGQTVTLRCDPISGHDNLYWYRRVMGKEIKFLLHFVKESKQDESGMPNNRFLAERTGGTYSTLKVQPAELEDSGVYFCASSQDRQPQHFGDGTRLSIL.

There are a few counts of this clone. V gene TRBV7-3 combines with J gene TRBJ2-1; 10 positions agree with TRBD2. V lost 5 bases to trimming and J lost 2 bases; unmatched junction nucleotides: 15. The CDR3 covers 19 residues. Per the germline V gene, CDR1 is SGHTA and CDR2 is FQGTGA. Written as DNA, the CDR3 is TGTGCCAGCAGCCCCGGACTAGCGGTTTCTAGCCTCACCTACAATGAGCAGTTCTTC. Protein product: CASSPGLAVSSLTYNEQFF.

This clone occurred a few times. The rearrangement links TRBV28 to TRBJ1-5, with 7 bases matching TRBD1. This CDR3 comprises 13 residues. Germline CDR1 MDHEN, CDR2 SYDVKM. With V trimmed by 5 bases and J by 5 bases, 3 bases remained unmatched. The CDR3 DNA reads TGTGCCAGCAGTCGACAGGGAGATCAGCCCCAGCATTTT. Its protein is CASSRQGDQPQHF.

V usage is TRBV9 and J usage is TRBJ1-5, with TRBD1 matching 9 bases. The germline CDR1 and CDR2 sequences are SGDLS and YYNGEE. This CDR3 region has 15 residues. Trimming removed 4 bases from V and 9 bases from J; junction bases left unmatched: 11. CDR3 residues: CASSPGTGSLGPQHF. CDR3 in DNA: TGTGCCAGCAGCCCCGGGACAGGGTCTCTGGGGCCCCAGCATTTT.

This sequence joins TRBV27 and TRBJ2-2; 8 nucleotides line up with TRBD2. The V gene's germline CDR1 is MNHEY and CDR2 SMNVEV (reference sequence). V dropped 6 bases and J dropped 7; count of bases not matched to a gene: 4. The CDR3 is 13 amino acids. CDR3 loop: CASSFRGGGELFF. Here the CDR3 DNA reads TGTGCCAGCAGCTTCCGGGGGGGCGGGGAGCTGTTTTTT.

The rearrangement links TRBV5-1 to TRBJ1-1; possible D gene TRBD1, 6 bases. Germline V gene sequence: CDR1 SGHRS, CDR2 YFSETQ. Between the trimmed V and J ends, which lost 2 bases and 2 bases, there was a span of 19 bases. This CDR3 is 17 amino acids long. The CDR3 DNA reads as TGCGCCAGCAGCTTTTTCAGGCCCGAGGGGGTCAACACTGAAGCTTTCTTT. Protein sequence: CASSFFRPEGVNTEAFF.